The 11 T cell receptor beta chains below were found in one sample sequenced in a study of Ad26.COV2.S vaccination and SARS-CoV-2 variants. Sequenced by immunoSEQ multiplex PCR; TCRdb stores in-frame clones only, minus some. The table includes fewer than 500,000 clones, roughly nine tenths detected once. Noted treatment: around 19 received Ad26.COV2.S at low or high dose, single or two shots; a few received placebo; per-sample allocation not given. Vaccine and placebo recipients were sampled on day 63 after the first injection. The source material was peripheral blood, sampled in a trial of Ad26.COV2.S vaccine versus placebo. The receptors were gathered from a person aged 18-65 years who received the Ad26.COV2.S COVID-19 vaccine or a placebo.

The chain couples TRBV18 to TRBJ1-2; 8 nucleotides align to TRBD1. Germline V gene lookup returns CDR1 KGHSH and CDR2 LQKENI. This CDR3 has 16 residues. With V trimmed by 4 bases and J by 1 base, 8 bases remained unmatched. The CDR3: CASSHSSTGVNYGYTF. The CDR3 DNA is TGTGCCAGCTCACATTCCTCGACAGGGGTTAACTATGGCTACACCTTC.

The chain uses TRBV7-3 and TRBJ2-2; D gene uncertain. V lost 2 bases and J lost 2, with 12 bases in between. Germline V gene lookup returns CDR1 SGHTA and CDR2 FQGTGA. The length of the CDR3 is 16 residues. CDR3 sequence reads: CASSLYDSRNTGELFF. The CDR3 DNA follows: TGTGCCAGCAGCTTATACGACTCCAGAAACACCGGGGAGCTGTTTTTT.

The rearrangement links TRBV19 to TRBJ1-2, with D maybe TRBD1 (5 bases). The CDR3 extends over 15 amino acids. V was clipped by 3 bases and J by 0 bases, with 11 bases between them. Germline loops: CDR1 LNHDA, CDR2 SQIVND (reference sequence). CDR3 nucleotide sequence: TGTGCCAGTAGTATGGTCGGCAGGGCTAACTATGGCTACACCTTC. Residues: CASSMVGRANYGYTF.

This clone has just a few counts. The chain joins TRBV7-9 to TRBJ2-5; D may be TRBD1 (6 bases). The CDR3 is 14 residues long. The germline gives CDR1 SEHNR, CDR2 FQNEAQ (reference sequence). The ends were cut back, 11 bases at V and 5 bases at J, with 21 bases in the middle. Written as DNA, the CDR3 is TGTGCCGGGGCGGCAGGGGTTTGGGGCGAGACCCAGTACTTC. Translating gives CAGAAGVWGETQYF.

The chain links TRBV7-9 to TRBJ1-4; unclear D gene. V gave up 5 bases and J gave up 7 bases, with 17 bases separating them. The CDR3 spans 15 residues. In germline, CDR1 is SEHNR, CDR2 FQNEAQ (reference sequence). CDR3 residues: CASSQTSTQTEKLFF. The CDR3 DNA is TGTGCCAGCAGCCAAACAAGCACCCAGACTGAAAAACTGTTTTTT.

The V and J genes are TRBV7-3 and TRBJ2-1; D not resolved. V lost 4 bases and J 6 bases, leaving 10 bases between the germline ends. Germline lookup yields CDR1 SGHTA and CDR2 FQGTGA. CDR3 length equals 13 residues. The CDR3 region has the DNA TGTGCCAGCAGCTACCAACTCGGCAATGAGCAGTTCTTC. Protein sequence: CASSYQLGNEQFF.

The chain combines TRBV5-4 with TRBJ2-2; no firm D call. CDR3 length: 14 residues. Germline lookup yields CDR1 SGHNT and CDR2 YYREEE (reference sequence). V lost 5 bases and J lost 1, with 9 bases in between. The CDR3 bases are TGTGCCAGCAGGTCTGAATGGAACACCGGGGAGCTGTTTTTT. Translating it yields CASRSEWNTGELFF.

V gene TRBV5-1 combines with J gene TRBJ1-5; maybe TRBD1 (6 bases). The germline V gene encodes CDR1 SGHRS and CDR2 YFSETQ. The CDR3 covers 15 residues. V was trimmed by 3 bases and J by 5 bases, leaving 15 bases between them. The DNA of the CDR3 is TGCGCCAGCAGCTGGAACGGGGGCAGTTATCAGCCCCAGCATTTT. Translating gives CASSWNGGSYQPQHF.

V and J are TRBV3-1 (or the pseudogene TRBV3-2) and TRBJ2-1, with TRBD2 identical over 10 bases. The CDR3 covers 14 residues. The trim removed 6 bases at V and 13 bases at J, leaving 12 bases unmatched. Germline values: CDR1 LGHDT, CDR2 YNNKEL (reference sequence). The CDR3 spells CASSDSGGAGDQFF. CDR3 sequence (DNA): TGTGCCAGCAGTGACAGCGGGGGGGCCGGAGATCAGTTCTTC.

V and J are TRBV2 and TRBJ2-3; TRBD1 might be the D (5 bases). The CDR3 covers 15 residues. In germline, CDR1 is SNHLY, CDR2 FYNNEI. V was cut by 6 bases and J by 4 bases, with 17 bases left in between. CDR3 protein: CASRRLGLGSDTQYF. CDR3 DNA sequence: TGTGCCAGCAGGCGACTGGGGCTCGGGTCAGATACGCAGTATTTT.

The chain employs TRBV7-7 and TRBJ1-1; D is unresolved. Trimming pared 0 bases from V and 2 bases from J, leaving 4 bases between. CDR1 is SSHAT and CDR2 is FNYEAQ in the germline V gene (reference sequence). The CDR3 runs to 13 residues. The CDR3 loop reads CASSLALNTEAFF. For the CDR3, the DNA is TGTGCCAGCAGCTTAGCACTCAACACTGAAGCTTTCTTT.